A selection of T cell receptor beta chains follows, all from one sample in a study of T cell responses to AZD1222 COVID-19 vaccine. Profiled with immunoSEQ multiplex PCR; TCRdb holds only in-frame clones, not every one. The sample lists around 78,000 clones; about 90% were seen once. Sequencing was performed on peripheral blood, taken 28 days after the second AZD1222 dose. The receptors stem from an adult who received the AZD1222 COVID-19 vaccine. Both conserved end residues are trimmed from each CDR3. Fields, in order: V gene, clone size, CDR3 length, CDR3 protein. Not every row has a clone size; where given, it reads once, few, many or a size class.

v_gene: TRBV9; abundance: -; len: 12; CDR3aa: ASSVEQGRVKLF
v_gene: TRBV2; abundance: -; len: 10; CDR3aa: ASRDRGETQY
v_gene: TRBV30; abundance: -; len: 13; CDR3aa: AWTKTGLTYNEQF
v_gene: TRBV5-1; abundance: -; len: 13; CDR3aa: ASSSEGPPNQPQH
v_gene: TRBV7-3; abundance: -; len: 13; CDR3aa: ASSLKGGTSYEQY
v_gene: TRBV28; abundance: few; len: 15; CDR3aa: ASYSSLGPEDSDGYT
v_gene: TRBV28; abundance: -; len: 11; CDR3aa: ASSLFAEGGYT
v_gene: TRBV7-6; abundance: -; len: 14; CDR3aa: ASSPGTGGYNQPQH
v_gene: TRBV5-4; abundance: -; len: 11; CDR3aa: ASSFQRNTEAF
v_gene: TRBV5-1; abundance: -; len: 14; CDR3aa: ASSFNYKDFRQPAF
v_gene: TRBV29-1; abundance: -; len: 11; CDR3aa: SVKGVLKNGYT
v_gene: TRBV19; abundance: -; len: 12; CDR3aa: ASRLTGGRNEQF
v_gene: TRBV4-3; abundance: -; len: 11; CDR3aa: ASSQQGRQPQH
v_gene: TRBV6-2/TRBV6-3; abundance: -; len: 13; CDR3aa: ASSLEGGPNQPQH
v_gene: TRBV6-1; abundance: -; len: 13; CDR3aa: ASSEGGTVNSPLH
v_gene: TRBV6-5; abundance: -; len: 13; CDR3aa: ASSSRGDYNQPQH
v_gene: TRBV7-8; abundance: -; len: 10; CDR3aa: ASSLDGNTIY
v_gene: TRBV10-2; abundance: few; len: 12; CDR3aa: ASSEQAGGNTIY
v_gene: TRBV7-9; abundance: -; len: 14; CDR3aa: ASSQIGRRASDTQY
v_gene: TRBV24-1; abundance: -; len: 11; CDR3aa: ATSGGLNQPQH
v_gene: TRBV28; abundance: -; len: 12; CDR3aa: ASSPGQGSWKLF
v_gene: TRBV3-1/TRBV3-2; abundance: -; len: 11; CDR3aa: ASSQVGGDTIY
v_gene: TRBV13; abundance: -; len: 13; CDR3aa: ASSSAGGLEDTQY
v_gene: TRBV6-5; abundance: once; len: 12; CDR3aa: ASSYSWRGDGYT
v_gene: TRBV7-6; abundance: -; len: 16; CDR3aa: ASSRRPQLGASTDTQY
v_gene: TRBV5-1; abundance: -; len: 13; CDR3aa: ASSPSGTGFEKLF
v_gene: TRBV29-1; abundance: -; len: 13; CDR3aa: SVSLGTTANNEQF
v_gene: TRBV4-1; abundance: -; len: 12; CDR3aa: ASSHEPLTYEQY
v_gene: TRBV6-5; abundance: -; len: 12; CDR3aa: ASPSGLGGTEAF
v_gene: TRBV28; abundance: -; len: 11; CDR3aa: ASSFPPTQEAF
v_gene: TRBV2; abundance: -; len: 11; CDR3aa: ASSGQGRNEQY
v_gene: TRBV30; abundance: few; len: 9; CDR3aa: AWHSNTEAF
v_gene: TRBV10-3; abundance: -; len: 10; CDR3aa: AISDRAVEQF
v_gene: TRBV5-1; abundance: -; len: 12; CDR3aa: ASSLVGGTGELF
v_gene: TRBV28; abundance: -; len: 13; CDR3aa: ASSVSGGAQYEQY
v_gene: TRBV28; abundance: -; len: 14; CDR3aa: ASTPGQGGGYSPLH
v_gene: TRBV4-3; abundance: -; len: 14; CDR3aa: ASSLSSGGTNSPLH
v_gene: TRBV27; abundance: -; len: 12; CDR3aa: ASSFLTGRDTQY
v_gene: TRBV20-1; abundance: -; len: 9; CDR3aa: SAQWSYEQY
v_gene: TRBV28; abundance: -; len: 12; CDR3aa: ASSSAGTDYEQY
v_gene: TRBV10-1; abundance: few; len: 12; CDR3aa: ASNEDRDNTEAF
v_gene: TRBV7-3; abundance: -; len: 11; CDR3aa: ASSPGAGTEAF
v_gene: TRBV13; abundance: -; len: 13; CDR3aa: ASSRRLGEDSPLH
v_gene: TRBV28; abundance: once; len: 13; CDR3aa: ASSLIAREDQPQH
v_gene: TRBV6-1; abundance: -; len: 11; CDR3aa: ASSEAGGYGYT
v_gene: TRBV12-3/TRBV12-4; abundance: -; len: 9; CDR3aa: ASSQNGLLH
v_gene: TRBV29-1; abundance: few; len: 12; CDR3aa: SVSDRDRVYEQY
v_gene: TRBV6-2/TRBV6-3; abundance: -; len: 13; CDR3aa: ASSYSRSGADGYT
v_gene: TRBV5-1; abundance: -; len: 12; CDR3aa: ASSPQGRGQPQH
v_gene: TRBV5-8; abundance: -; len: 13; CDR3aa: ASTISGQTYNEQF
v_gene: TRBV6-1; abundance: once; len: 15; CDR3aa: ASSEWPIAGSTDTQY
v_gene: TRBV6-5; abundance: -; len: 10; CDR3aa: ASSSQGETQY
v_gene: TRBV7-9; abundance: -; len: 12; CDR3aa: ASSRLAGQYEQY
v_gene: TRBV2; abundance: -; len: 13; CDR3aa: AAVQGGVGSYEQY
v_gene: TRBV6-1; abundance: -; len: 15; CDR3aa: ASSEMGTSGGLNEQF
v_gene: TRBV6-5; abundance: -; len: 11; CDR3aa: ATHVGVGTEAF
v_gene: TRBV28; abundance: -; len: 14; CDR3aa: ASSLLRGTGNQPQH